These 16 T cell receptor beta chains originate from one sample sequenced in a study of OX40 agonist ivuxolimab in advanced cancers. Some clones are missing from TCRdb's copy, which holds only in-frame ones; the method was immunoSEQ multiplex PCR. The sample has roughly 91,000 clones, around 90% seen once; the top ten hold around 0.85%. This material consisted of CD4+ or CD8+ T cells sorted from blood, taken in a trial of the OX40 agonist ivuxolimab. The source is an adult with an advanced solid tumor such as melanoma, head and neck, liver or kidney cancer.

The sample holds one count of this clone. The CDR3 reads CASSLAGGAAGSPLHF. CDR3 bases: TGTGCCAGCAGCTTAGCCGGGGGGGCCGCAGGATCACCCCTCCACTTT. The chain uses TRBV11-2 and TRBJ1-6, with D perhaps matching TRBD1 (6 bases). The CDR3 is made up of 16 amino acids. The germline V gene encodes CDR1 SGHAT and CDR2 FQNNGV. V lost 1 base and J lost 10, with 17 bases in between.

The chain recombines TRBV7-9 with TRBJ1-4; no clear D gene. The CDR3 consists of 12 residues. Germline V CDR1 and CDR2: SEHNR, FQNEAQ (reference sequence). V lost 7 bases and J lost 4, with 7 bases in between. The CDR3 loop reads CASMRSNEKLFF. CDR3 sequence (DNA): TGTGCCAGCATGAGGAGTAATGAAAAACTGTTTTTT.

The J gene is TRBJ2-2, the V gene TRBV11-2; TRBD1 aligns across 10 bases. V lost 7 bases to trimming and J lost 1 base; unmatched junction nucleotides: 9. The CDR3 length is 17 residues. From germline, CDR1 is SGHAT and CDR2 FQNNGV. In DNA, the CDR3 is TGTGCCAGCACCAAGACAGGGGGCGGGGTGAACACCGGGGAGCTGTTTTTT. This codes for CASTKTGGGVNTGELFF.

The rearrangement uses TRBV6-5 and TRBJ1-2; D possibly corresponds to TRBD1 (5 bases). Germline CDR1 MNHEY, CDR2 SVGAGI. The V end lost 0 bases, the J end lost 5 bases, and 16 bases lay between the germline ends. The CDR3 is 16 amino acids. The CDR3 sequence: CASSYSARGSIYGYTF. CDR3 coding DNA: TGTGCCAGCAGTTACTCGGCTAGGGGCTCCATATATGGCTACACCTTC.

The chain links TRBV6-4 to TRBJ1-1; perhaps TRBD1 as D (5 bases). Germline V gene sequence: CDR1 MRHNA, CDR2 SNTAGT. This CDR3 has 15 amino acids. Trimming cost V 11 bases and J 4 bases, with 23 bases left between them. CDR3 protein: CAFRGSVSWCTEAFF. The CDR3 nucleotides are TGTGCCTTTAGGGGCAGTGTCTCGTGGTGCACTGAAGCTTTCTTT.

The CDR3 sequence: CASRYRDRGSYEQYF. CDR3 DNA: TGTGCCAGCAGATACCGGGACAGGGGTTCCTACGAGCAGTACTTC. This rearrangement joins TRBV6-6 to TRBJ2-7; 10 nucleotides match TRBD1. The CDR3 has 15 amino acids. In germline, CDR1 is MNHNY, CDR2 SVGAGI (reference sequence). V lost 6 bases to trimming and J lost 1 base; unmatched junction nucleotides: 6.

The V and J genes are TRBV18 and TRBJ2-5; D remains ambiguous. V shed 0 bases and J shed 5 bases, with 4 bases lying between them. Germline V gives CDR1 KGHSH, CDR2 LQKENI. The CDR3 totals 12 residues. The CDR3 is CASSPPHETQYF. The CDR3 nucleotides are TGTGCCAGCTCACCACCCCATGAGACCCAGTACTTC.

CDR3 loop: CASSPELTDTQYF. CDR3 in DNA: TGTGCCAGCAGCCCAGAACTAACAGATACGCAGTATTTT. V is TRBV4-2 and J is TRBJ2-3; D unresolved. With 4 bases removed from V and 3 bases from J, the gap between germline ends came to 8 bases. The germline gives CDR1 LGHNA, CDR2 YNFKEQ. This CDR3 is 13 amino acids long.

The chain uses TRBV7-2 and TRBJ1-4; perhaps TRBD1 as D (5 bases). Germline V gene data show CDR1 as SGHTA and CDR2 as FQGNSA. This CDR3 has 16 amino acids. The V end was cut by 1 base, the J end by 8 bases, with 17 bases between. The CDR3 DNA reads TGTGCCAGCAGCTTAGACAGGTCCCTTAAGCAGGAAAAACTGTTTTTT. Its protein is CASSLDRSLKQEKLFF. Full variable domain (missing parts from reference TRBV7-2 and TRBJ1-4): GAGVSQSPSNKVTEKGKDVELRCDPISGHTALYWYRQSLGQGLEFLIYFQGNSAPDKSGLPSDRFSAERTGGSVSTLTIQRTQQEDSAVYLCASSLDRSLKQEKLFFGSGTQLSVL.

This chain links TRBV6-1 with TRBJ1-6; no clear D. CDR1 MNHNS and CDR2 SASEGT come from the germline V gene. This CDR3 has 12 residues. Trimming cost V 4 bases and J 11 bases, with 9 bases left between them. CDR3 sequence: CASSALRTPLHF. CDR3 coding DNA: TGTGCCAGCAGTGCCCTCAGGACACCCCTCCACTTT.

The chain carries TRBV6-1 and TRBJ2-1; D possibly corresponds to TRBD2 (6 bases). The V end was cut by 4 bases, the J end by 4 bases, with 11 bases between. Germline lookup yields CDR1 MNHNS and CDR2 SASEGT. This CDR3 has 14 residues. CDR3 nucleotide sequence: TGTGCCAGCAGTGCCGAGCGGGCTTACAATGAGCAGTTCTTC. Protein sequence: CASSAERAYNEQFF.

The chain links TRBV11-3 to TRBJ2-3; D is unresolved. This CDR3 comprises 13 residues. With 4 bases removed from V and 6 bases from J, the gap between germline ends came to 11 bases. Germline V gene sequence: CDR1 SGHNT, CDR2 YENEEA. This CDR3 reads CASSSDPWDTQYF. The DNA of the CDR3 is TGTGCCAGCAGCTCGGACCCTTGGGATACGCAGTATTTT.

V and J are TRBV7-2 and TRBJ1-5, with a possible D match to TRBD1 (5 bases). Deletions cut 2 bases from V and 6 bases from J, with 11 bases between. Germline V gives CDR1 SGHTA, CDR2 FQGNSA. The CDR3 runs 14 residues. The DNA for the CDR3 is TGTGCCAGCAGCTTAATCCCAGGGACTCAGCCCCAGCATTTT. This codes for CASSLIPGTQPQHF.

The chain is built from TRBV11-2 and TRBJ2-1; no definite D call. Germline V gene lookup returns CDR1 SGHAT and CDR2 FQNNGV. The V and J ends lost 5 bases and 7 bases respectively, with 12 bases between them. The length of the CDR3 is 13 residues. The CDR3 DNA follows: TGTGCCAGCAGCCTTGCCGGTTATAATGAGCAGTTCTTC. Protein sequence: CASSLAGYNEQFF.

This chain links TRBV7-9 with TRBJ2-5, with D maybe TRBD2 (5 bases). Germline CDR1 SEHNR, CDR2 FQNEAQ (reference sequence). V lost 5 bases, J lost 2 bases, and 18 bases lay in between. This CDR3 has 16 residues. For the CDR3, the DNA is TGTGCCAGCAGCCGACTCGGGGATAGCCCGCAAGAGACCCAGTACTTC. It yields the protein CASSRLGDSPQETQYF.

The V gene is TRBV4-3, the J gene TRBJ1-1; no firm D call. Germline CDR1 LGHNA, CDR2 YSLEER. This CDR3 contains 16 residues. The V end lost 2 bases, the J end lost 0 bases, and 13 bases lay between the germline ends. The chain's CDR3 is CASSQRRLGMNTEAFF. The CDR3, as DNA: TGCGCCAGCAGCCAACGCCGTCTGGGGATGAACACTGAAGCTTTCTTT.